The 28 T cell receptor beta chains below come from one sample, sequenced in a study of T cell responses to AZD1222 COVID-19 vaccine. Measured with immunoSEQ multiplex PCR; TCRdb has only the in-frame clones, and not every one. The table has some 110,000 clones, around 89% seen once; the top ten hold 4.2%. Sequenced material: peripheral blood, taken on day 0 of AZD1222 vaccination. The receptors were sampled from an adult in good health.

The rearrangement uses TRBV7-3 and TRBJ2-7; 7 positions agree with TRBD2. Per the germline V gene, CDR1 is SGHTA and CDR2 is FQGTGA. The trim removed 3 bases at V and 2 bases at J, leaving 4 bases unmatched. The CDR3 has 14 amino acids. The CDR3: CASSFAGVPYEQYF. CDR3 in DNA: TGTGCCAGCAGCTTCGCGGGGGTCCCCTACGAGCAGTACTTC.

The V gene is TRBV5-5, the J gene TRBJ2-5; maybe TRBD2 (6 bases). The germline V gene has CDR1 SGHKS and CDR2 YYEKEE (reference sequence). V shed 0 bases and J shed 9 bases, with 18 bases lying between them. The CDR3 has 15 amino acids. As DNA, the CDR3 is TGTGCCAGCAGCTTGGCAGGACTACCTTCTAGGGCCCAGTACTTC. Amino acid sequence: CASSLAGLPSRAQYF.

V is TRBV7-3 and J is TRBJ2-3; D ambiguous. The CDR3 runs 14 residues. The germline CDR1 and CDR2 sequences are SGHTA and FQGTGA. Between the trimmed V and J ends, which lost 4 bases and 0 bases, there was a span of 8 bases. This CDR3 is CASSSHPSTDTQYF. The CDR3 region has the DNA TGTGCCAGCAGCTCTCACCCTAGCACAGATACGCAGTATTTT.

The sample holds a few counts of this clone. The V call is TRBV20-1, the J call TRBJ2-1, with TRBD2 identical over 14 bases. The germline gives CDR1 DFQATT, CDR2 SNEGSKA (reference sequence). The V and J ends lost 3 bases and 8 bases, in that order; junction bases with no gene match: 6. CDR3 length: 15 amino acids. As DNA, the CDR3 is TGCAGTGCTAGTGCTGGGACTAGCGGGAGCTATGAGCAGTTCTTC. It codes for CSASAGTSGSYEQFF.

The chain combines TRBV10-1 with TRBJ1-2; no definite D call. The CDR3 is 13 residues long. Looked up from germline, CDR1 is WNHNN and CDR2 is SYGVQD (reference sequence). V lost 3 bases, J lost 3 bases, and 8 bases lay in between. CDR3 residues: CASSDGPDYGYTF. As DNA, the CDR3 is TGCGCCAGCAGTGATGGGCCCGACTATGGCTACACCTTC.

The chain is built from TRBV30 and TRBJ2-1; perhaps D is TRBD1 or TRBD2 (5 bases each). Germline-derived CDR1 and CDR2 are GTSNPN and SVGIG (reference sequence). The CDR3 consists of 16 residues. With 4 bases removed from V and 3 bases from J, the gap between germline ends came to 19 bases. This chain's CDR3 is CAWTANSGGDYNEQFF. The CDR3 DNA sequence: TGTGCCTGGACCGCAAACTCTGGGGGAGACTACAATGAGCAGTTCTTC.

The chain uses TRBV28 and TRBJ1-2; D is possibly TRBD1 (6 bases). CDR1 is MDHEN, CDR2 SYDVKM, per germline. CDR3 length: 14 residues. V lost 6 bases and J 0 bases, leaving 11 bases between the germline ends. The CDR3 DNA is TGTGCCAGCAGCTCCGGGACACCTAACTATGGCTACACCTTC. This sequence encodes CASSSGTPNYGYTF.

The chain is built from TRBV5-1 and TRBJ2-2; TRBD1 matches at 9 bases. V shed 2 bases and J 3 bases; nucleotides not matched to a gene: 2. CDR3 length: 15 residues. The germline CDR1 and CDR2 sequences are SGHRS and YFSETQ. The CDR3: CASSFGDRDTGELFF. The CDR3 DNA reads as TGCGCCAGCAGCTTCGGGGACAGGGACACCGGGGAGCTGTTTTTT.

The chain couples TRBV6-2 or TRBV6-3 to TRBJ2-2; D is undetermined. Per the germline V gene, CDR1 is MNHEY and CDR2 is SVGEGT. Trimming removed 5 bases at V and 1 base at J, with 17 bases between. The CDR3 consists of 17 residues. CDR3 nucleotides: TGTGCCAGCAGTACGGCCCGGCCCCTGAGGAACACCGGGGAGCTGTTTTTT. Translation gives CASSTARPLRNTGELFF.

The chain carries TRBV6-5 and TRBJ1-3, with D possibly being TRBD1 (6 bases). Trimming left V 2 bases short and J 2 bases short, with 7 bases between. This CDR3 is built from 14 residues. Germline values: CDR1 MNHEY, CDR2 SVGAGI. CDR3: CASSYGTPGNTIYF. Here the CDR3 DNA reads TGTGCCAGCAGTTACGGGACACCTGGAAACACCATATATTTT.

The chain has TRBV28 and TRBJ2-7; D gene uncertain. Germline-derived CDR1 and CDR2 are MDHEN and SYDVKM. V shed 3 bases and J shed 0 bases, with 12 bases lying between them. The CDR3 is 15 residues long. This chain's CDR3 is CASSFGRPSSYEQYF. CDR3 DNA: TGTGCCAGCAGTTTCGGACGACCGAGCTCCTACGAGCAGTACTTC.

V gene TRBV3-1 (or the pseudogene TRBV3-2) combines with J gene TRBJ1-2; 7 positions agree with TRBD1. This CDR3 region has 12 residues. CDR1 LGHDT and CDR2 YNNKEL come from the germline V gene (reference sequence). V gave up 9 bases and J gave up 8 bases; unmatched junction bases: 9. CDR3 sequence (DNA): TGTGCCAGTCAAGCGCCAGGGGGGGGCTACACCTTC. This translates into CASQAPGGGYTF.

Judged by abundance, this clone is medium-sized. V is TRBV24-1 and J is TRBJ1-1, with D perhaps matching TRBD1 (5 bases). Trimming took off 7 bases at V and 3 bases at J, with 14 bases between the two ends. The CDR3 loop spans 14 amino acids. The V gene's germline CDR1 is KGHDR and CDR2 SFDVKD. The CDR3 DNA sequence: TGTGCCACCAGGTCGGGGGAGGTAGACACTGAAGCTTTCTTT. Protein: CATRSGEVDTEAFF.

This chain joins TRBV29-1 and TRBJ2-1, with 10 positions matching TRBD2. V shed 7 bases and J 4 bases; nucleotides not matched to a gene: 7. This CDR3 contains 14 residues. In germline, CDR1 is SQVTM, CDR2 ANQGSEA. The CDR3 DNA follows: TGCAGCGCCACCGGGACTAGCGAATACAATGAGCAGTTCTTC. Its protein is CSATGTSEYNEQFF.

This rearrangement joins TRBV28 to TRBJ1-4, with a possible D match to TRBD1 (6 bases). CDR3 length: 16 residues. Germline CDR1 MDHEN, CDR2 SYDVKM. V was clipped by 5 bases and J by 0 bases, with 13 bases between them. CDR3 DNA: TGTGCCAGCAGTATACAGGGAAGTGCAACTAATGAAAAACTGTTTTTT. Its protein is CASSIQGSATNEKLFF.

The CDR3 DNA is TGTGCCAGCAGTTTCGGGGACAGGGTGATCGGGGAGCTGTTTTTT. It specifies CASSFGDRVIGELFF. V and J are TRBV28 and TRBJ2-2; 9 nucleotides line up with TRBD1. The J segment lost 7 bases and the V segment lost 3 bases, leaving 6 bases of the junction unmatched. The CDR3 spans 15 residues. CDR1 MDHEN and CDR2 SYDVKM come from the germline V gene.

The J gene is TRBJ2-2, the V gene TRBV6-5, with D maybe TRBD2 (5 bases). The CDR3 has 15 residues. CDR1 and CDR2 from the germline V gene are MNHEY and SVGAGI. V was pared by 6 bases and J by 5 bases, with 16 bases between. The CDR3 spells CASSYRGSSTGELFF. The CDR3, as DNA: TGTGCCAGCAGCTATCGAGGGAGTAGTACCGGGGAGCTGTTTTTT.

V gene TRBV7-2 combines with J gene TRBJ2-7; the match to TRBD1 covers 7 bases. This CDR3 contains 14 residues. Germline values: CDR1 SGHTA, CDR2 FQGNSA. V lost 5 bases and J lost 7; bases outside the gene matches: 11. The CDR3 DNA is TGTGCCAGCAGCCGCGGACAGGCGTTGGTGGAGCAGTACTTC. Protein product: CASSRGQALVEQYF.

The rearrangement joins TRBV10-2 to TRBJ1-1; the D is unclear. The CDR3 totals 14 residues. The germline V gene encodes CDR1 WSHSY and CDR2 SAAADI. The ends were cut back, 7 bases at V and 4 bases at J, with 16 bases in the middle. The CDR3 here is CASTPEPGPTEAFF. CDR3 nucleotides: TGCGCCAGCACCCCCGAGCCAGGTCCCACTGAAGCTTTCTTT.

The count of this clone is one. This chain connects TRBV7-3 to TRBJ1-2; 11 bases align to TRBD1. The V gene's germline CDR1 is SGHTA and CDR2 FQGTGA. The CDR3 spans 14 residues. The ends lost 6 bases at V and 4 bases at J; junction bases unmatched: 4. CDR3 sequence: CASRSGTGGYGYTF. CDR3 bases: TGTGCCAGCAGGTCCGGGACAGGGGGCTATGGCTACACCTTC.

This chain links TRBV6-5 with TRBJ2-3; the D is unclear. Germline CDR1 reads MNHEY; CDR2 reads SVGAGI. V shed 2 bases and J shed 5 bases, with 8 bases lying between them. The CDR3 loop spans 13 amino acids. CDR3 coding DNA: TGTGCCAGCAGTTACGGGATAGGAGATACGCAGTATTTT. Its protein is CASSYGIGDTQYF.

The V and J genes are TRBV15 and TRBJ1-3; D gene unclear. Germline loops: CDR1 LNHNV, CDR2 YYDKDF (reference sequence). V was trimmed by 4 bases and J by 4 bases, leaving 5 bases between them. This CDR3 has 12 residues. DNA for the CDR3: TGTGCCACCAGCACCCAAGGAAACACCATATATTTT. Translation: CATSTQGNTIYF.

The chain links TRBV15 to TRBJ1-5; D is possibly TRBD1 (5 bases). V was clipped by 0 bases and J by 0 bases, with 12 bases between them. CDR1 is LNHNV and CDR2 is YYDKDF in the germline V gene (reference sequence). The CDR3 is made up of 17 amino acids. This CDR3 reads CATSREQAGHSNQPQHF. The DNA of the CDR3 is TGTGCCACCAGCAGAGAACAGGCAGGACATAGCAATCAGCCCCAGCATTTT.

This rearrangement joins TRBV5-1 to TRBJ1-4; 7 bases fit TRBD1. Germline V gene lookup returns CDR1 SGHRS and CDR2 YFSETQ. There are 15 residues in the CDR3. J was trimmed by 7 bases and V by 0 bases; bases with no gene match: 6. The CDR3 DNA follows: TGCGCCAGCAGCTTGGCAGGGGGTCTCTCTGAAAAACTGTTTTTT. This gives the protein CASSLAGGLSEKLFF.

This clone has a handful of counts. The chain has TRBV7-2 and TRBJ1-1; D gene ambiguous. The germline V gene encodes CDR1 SGHTA and CDR2 FQGNSA. The CDR3 spans 15 residues. V dropped 6 bases and J dropped 6 bases, with 20 bases sitting between them. CDR3 residues: CASRFFEIRAAEAFF. In nucleotides, the CDR3 is TGTGCCAGCAGATTTTTTGAAATAAGAGCAGCTGAAGCTTTCTTT.

In nucleotides, the CDR3 is TGTGCCAGCGAGTCCAACAGGGGTGGCCAAGAGACCCAGTACTTC. As protein: CASESNRGGQETQYF. The V and J genes are TRBV11-2 and TRBJ2-5, with 7 bases lining up with TRBD1. The CDR3 length is 15 residues. Germline V gene data show CDR1 as SGHAT and CDR2 as FQNNGV. The junction had 10 bases not matched to a gene; V was cut back by 8 bases and J by 1 base. Supplemented by reference TRBV11-2 and TRBJ2-5, the full variable domain reads EAGVAQSPRYKIIEKRQSVAFWCNPISGHATLYWYQQILGQGPKLLIQFQNNGVVDDSQLPKDRFSAERLKGVDSTLKIQPAKLEDSAVYLCASESNRGGQETQYFGPGTRLLVL.

V gene TRBV14 combines with J gene TRBJ1-4; D is unclear. The CDR3 extends over 16 amino acids. Looked up from germline, CDR1 is SGHDN and CDR2 is FVKESK. Between the trimmed V and J ends, which lost 1 base and 2 bases, there was a span of 11 bases. CDR3 loop: CASSQVGGDTNEKLFF. CDR3 nucleotides: TGTGCCAGCAGCCAAGTCGGCGGGGATACTAATGAAAAACTGTTTTTT.

The J gene is TRBJ1-4, the V gene TRBV3-1 (or the pseudogene TRBV3-2); D is undetermined. Trimming cost V 0 bases and J 0 bases, with 5 bases left between them. Germline V gives CDR1 LGHDT, CDR2 YNNKEL (reference sequence). There are 15 residues in the CDR3. Here the CDR3 reads CASSQDTPTNEKLFF. The DNA of the CDR3 is TGTGCCAGCAGCCAAGATACTCCAACTAATGAAAAACTGTTTTTT.